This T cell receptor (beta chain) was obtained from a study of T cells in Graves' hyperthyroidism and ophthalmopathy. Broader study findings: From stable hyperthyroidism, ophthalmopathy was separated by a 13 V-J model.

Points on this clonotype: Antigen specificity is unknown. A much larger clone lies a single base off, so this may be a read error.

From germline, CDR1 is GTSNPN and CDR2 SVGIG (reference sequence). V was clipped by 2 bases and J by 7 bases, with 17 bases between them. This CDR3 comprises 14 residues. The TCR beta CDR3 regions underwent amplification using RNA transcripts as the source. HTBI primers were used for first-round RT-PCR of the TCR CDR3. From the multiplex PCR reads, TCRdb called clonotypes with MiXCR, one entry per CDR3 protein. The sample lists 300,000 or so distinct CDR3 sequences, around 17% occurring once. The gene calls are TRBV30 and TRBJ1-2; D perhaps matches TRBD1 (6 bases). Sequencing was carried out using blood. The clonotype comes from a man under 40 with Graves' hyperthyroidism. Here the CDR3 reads CAWSTRGPRSGYTF. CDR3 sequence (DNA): TGTGCCTGGAGTACCCGGGGGCCCCGGTCTGGCTACACCTTC.